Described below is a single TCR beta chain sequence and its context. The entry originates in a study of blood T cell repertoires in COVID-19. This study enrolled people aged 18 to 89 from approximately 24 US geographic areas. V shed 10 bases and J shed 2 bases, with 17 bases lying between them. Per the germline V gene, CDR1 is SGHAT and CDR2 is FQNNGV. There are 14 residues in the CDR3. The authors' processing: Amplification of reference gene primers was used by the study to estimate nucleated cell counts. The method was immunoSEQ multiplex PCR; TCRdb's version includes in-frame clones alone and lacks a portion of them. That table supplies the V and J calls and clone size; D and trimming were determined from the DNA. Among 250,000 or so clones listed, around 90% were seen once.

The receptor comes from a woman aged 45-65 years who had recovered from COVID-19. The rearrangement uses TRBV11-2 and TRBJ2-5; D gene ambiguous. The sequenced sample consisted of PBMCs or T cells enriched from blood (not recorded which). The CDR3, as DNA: TGTGCCATTAGTAGATCCACTCTACAAGAGACCCAGTACTTC. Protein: CAISRSTLQETQYF. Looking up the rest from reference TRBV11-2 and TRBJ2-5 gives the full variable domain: EAGVAQSPRYKIIEKRQSVAFWCNPISGHATLYWYQQILGQGPKLLIQFQNNGVVDDSQLPKDRFSAERLKGVDSTLKIQPAKLEDSAVYLCAISRSTLQETQYFGPGTRLLVL.